The present T cell receptor beta chain was sequenced within a study of technical replicates of blood from several donors. The data were produced by immunoSEQ multiplex PCR, yet TCRdb's version contains in-frame clones alone and is incomplete. The sample shows over 50,000 clones, 94% of them seen only once. The specimen sequenced was T cells isolated from PBMCs. The TCR was taken from a human donor in good health.

CDR3 sequence reads: CASSLAVLDTQYF. CDR3 nucleotide sequence: TGCGCCAGCAGCTTGGCCGTCTTGGATACGCAGTATTTT. The V gene is TRBV5-1, the J gene TRBJ2-3; D is unclear. V shed 0 bases and J shed 6 bases, with 8 bases lying between them. Looked up from germline, CDR1 is SGHRS and CDR2 is YFSETQ. The CDR3 has 13 residues.